This entry lists 27 T cell receptor beta chains sequenced from one sample in a study of T cells in Graves' hyperthyroidism and ophthalmopathy. Amplification of TCR beta CDR3 regions used RNA as the template. First-round RT-PCR of the TCR CDR3 relied on the HTBI primer set. MiXCR was run by TCRdb on the multiplex PCR reads, yielding one entry per CDR3 protein. Here the sample spans 500,000 to 650,000 distinct CDR3 sequences, 40% to 50% being singletons. The sample taken for sequencing was peripheral blood or thyroid tissue (not recorded which). These receptors were taken from an adult woman with Graves' disease, either hyperthyroidism or ophthalmopathy (not recorded which).

The chain recombines TRBV7-9 with TRBJ1-2; 7 bases match TRBD1. The CDR3 extends over 13 amino acids. CDR1 SEHNR and CDR2 FQNEAQ come from the germline V gene (reference sequence). Trimming removed 4 bases from V and 4 bases from J; junction bases left unmatched: 3. The CDR3: CASSSGQAYGYTF. The DNA of the CDR3 is TGTGCCAGCAGCTCTGGACAGGCCTATGGCTACACCTTC. Together with reference TRBV7-9 and TRBJ1-2, the CDR3 gives the full variable domain: DTGVSQNPRHKITKRGQNVTFRCDPISEHNRLYWYRQTLGQGPEFLTYFQNEAQLEKSRLLSDRFSAERPKGSFSTLEIQRTEQGDSAMYLCASSSGQAYGYTFGSGTRLTVV.

Note on this clonotype: A read error may be the cause here, since a much bigger clone is one base away. The chain uses TRBV13 and TRBJ1-1; no firm D call. Trimming shortened V by 8 bases and J by 1 base, and 8 bases separated the two germline ends. CDR1 and CDR2 from the germline V gene are PRHDT and FYEKMQ (reference sequence). The CDR3 consists of 12 residues. In DNA, the CDR3 is TGTGCCAGCGGCAGAGGGAACACTGAAGCTTTCTTT. This sequence encodes CASGRGNTEAFF. Drawing the rest from reference TRBV13 and TRBJ1-1, the complete variable domain is AAGVIQSPRHLIKEKRETATLKCYPIPRHDTVYWYQQGPGQDPQFLISFYEKMQSDKGSIPDRFSAQQFSDYHSELNMSSLELGDSALYFCASGRGNTEAFFGQGTRLTVV.

In its sample, this clonotype was seen a few times. The chain has TRBV29-1 and TRBJ2-1, with 9 bases identical to TRBD2. CDR1 is SQVTM and CDR2 is ANQGSEA in the germline V gene. The junction had 8 bases not matched to a gene; V was cut back by 7 bases and J by 7 bases. This CDR3 spans 13 amino acids. The CDR3 DNA follows: TGCAGCGCCCCGGGACTAGCTAGGAATGAGCAGTTCTTC. Translated, it gives CSAPGLARNEQFF.

This clonotype has at least ten counts. An end of the junction differs from the germline gene, which may be a read error. The chain combines TRBV11-2 with TRBJ1-2; D perhaps matches TRBD1 (6 bases). Per the germline V gene, CDR1 is SGHAT and CDR2 is FQNNGV. This CDR3 contains 12 residues. As DNA, the CDR3 is TGTGCCAGCAGTCATTACTACGGGACACCCGACTTC. It translates to CASSHYYGTPDF.

This clonotype turned up a few times. The chain uses TRBV6-2 or TRBV6-3 and TRBJ2-5, with 9 bases that match TRBD2. CDR3 length: 21 residues. V was pared by 4 bases and J by 5 bases, with 26 bases of the junction left unmatched. The germline V gene encodes CDR1 MNHEY and CDR2 SVGEGT. CDR3 DNA: TGTGCCAGCAGTTCCCGACTTGCGGGAGGGTTTGGCGGTTCTTCAAGGGAGACCCAGTACTTC. It codes for CASSSRLAGGFGGSSRETQYF.

This clonotype was seen many times. This chain uses TRBV20-1 with TRBJ2-7; D tentatively reads TRBD1 or TRBD2 (5 bases each). The V end lost 6 bases, the J end lost 7 bases, and 16 bases lay between the germline ends. Germline CDR1 DFQATT, CDR2 SNEGSKA (reference sequence). This CDR3 comprises 12 residues. Here the CDR3 DNA reads TGCAGTGCCATAGTAGGCAGGGAGGAGCAGTACTTC. Protein: CSAIVGREEQYF.

The V and J genes are TRBV28 and TRBJ1-1; the match to TRBD1 covers 7 bases. This CDR3 has 11 amino acids. Trimming at V came to 5 bases and at J to 9 bases, leaving 3 bases not matched to a gene. Germline V gene data show CDR1 as MDHEN and CDR2 as SYDVKM. The CDR3 spells CASSAGQQAFF. CDR3 in DNA: TGTGCCAGCAGTGCGGGACAGCAAGCTTTCTTT.

This clonotype was seen only a few times. The chain carries TRBV29-1 and TRBJ1-1, with a weak D call TRBD1 (5 bases). The germline V gene has CDR1 SQVTM and CDR2 ANQGSEA. Trimming removed 6 bases from V and 0 bases from J, with 14 bases in between. The CDR3 extends over 14 amino acids. The CDR3: CSVVGAGLNTEAFF. Here the CDR3 DNA reads TGCAGCGTCGTCGGGGCAGGGCTGAACACTGAAGCTTTCTTT.

This chain joins TRBV20-1 and TRBJ1-6, with TRBD1 matching 7 bases. The CDR3 is made up of 15 amino acids. Germline trimming cut 3 bases from V and 2 bases from J; bases unmatched to any gene: 4. In germline, CDR1 is DFQATT, CDR2 SNEGSKA (reference sequence). CDR3 region: CSASDGQAYNSPLHF. CDR3 nucleotide sequence: TGCAGTGCTAGTGATGGACAGGCCTATAATTCACCCCTCCACTTT.

Regarding this clonotype: A much larger clone lies one base from this, so it may be a read error. The rearrangement links TRBV9 to TRBJ1-1; maybe TRBD1 (6 bases). Germline assignment: CDR1 SGDLS and CDR2 YYNGEE. The CDR3 is 15 residues long. Here the CDR3 reads CASSQATGMNTGAFF. The DNA of the CDR3 is TGCGCCAGCAGCCAAGCCACAGGGATGAACACTGGAGCTTTCTTT.

The rearrangement joins TRBV6-5 to TRBJ2-5; unclear D gene. The CDR3 is 17 amino acids. Germline assignment: CDR1 MNHEY and CDR2 SVGAGI. V lost 0 bases and J lost 2, with 16 bases in between. The CDR3 sequence: CASSYSSRVFDQETQYF. The CDR3 DNA follows: TGTGCCAGCAGTTACTCGAGTAGGGTCTTTGATCAAGAGACCCAGTACTTC.

This clonotype was recorded a few times. The V gene is TRBV28, the J gene TRBJ1-1; D perhaps matches TRBD1 (6 bases). V lost 2 bases and J 7 bases, leaving 14 bases between the germline ends. Germline loops: CDR1 MDHEN, CDR2 SYDVKM. The CDR3 contains 14 residues. CDR3 DNA: TGTGCCAGCAGTTTAATCACAGGGAGACTTGAAGCTTTCTTT. Residues: CASSLITGRLEAFF.

The rearrangement joins TRBV13 to TRBJ2-5; 9 bases align to TRBD2. The germline CDR1 and CDR2 sequences are PRHDT and FYEKMQ (reference sequence). After removal of 0 bases from V and 4 bases from J, the junction contained 3 bases not matched to a gene. The CDR3 has 15 residues. CDR3 region: CASSLGTSGAETQYF. CDR3 in DNA: TGTGCCAGCAGCTTAGGGACTAGCGGAGCAGAGACCCAGTACTTC.

This clonotype has at least ten counts. The DNA of the CDR3 is TGTGCCAGCCTTCAGAACACCGGGGAGCTGTTTTTT. It yields the protein CASLQNTGELFF. The chain joins TRBV12-3 or TRBV12-4 to TRBJ2-2, with unresolved D. The ends were cut back, 8 bases at V and 1 base at J, with 5 bases in the middle. The CDR3 totals 12 residues.

V usage is TRBV7-9 and J usage is TRBJ2-2; D unclear. The CDR3 is 14 residues long. The germline V gene has CDR1 SEHNR and CDR2 FQNEAQ (reference sequence). The V end lost 8 bases, the J end lost 1 base, and 11 bases lay between the germline ends. CDR3 nucleotides: TGTGCCAGCCAATGGACGGAGAACACCGGGGAGCTGTTTTTT. It is translated as CASQWTENTGELFF.

This chain joins TRBV7-9 and TRBJ1-6; possible D gene TRBD1, 5 bases. V lost 3 bases and J lost 9, with 6 bases in between. This CDR3 has 12 amino acids. Germline-derived CDR1 and CDR2 are SEHNR and FQNEAQ (reference sequence). The CDR3 DNA reads TGTGCCAGCAGCTTGGGGGTTTCACCCCTCCACTTT. Its protein product is CASSLGVSPLHF.

This clonotype was recorded a few times. The chain has TRBV12-3 or TRBV12-4 and TRBJ2-2; 8 nucleotides agree with TRBD1. After removal of 7 bases from V and 0 bases from J, the junction contained 10 bases not matched to a gene. The CDR3 is made up of 17 amino acids. This CDR3 is CASMSPADRANTGELFF. For the CDR3, the DNA is TGTGCCAGCATGTCCCCCGCGGACAGGGCGAACACCGGGGAGCTGTTTTTT.

This clonotype was seen just once. One end of the junction is discordant with germline, which a read error may explain. This chain links TRBV7-9 with TRBJ2-7; 7 bases are shared with TRBD1. Germline assignment: CDR1 SEHNR and CDR2 FQNEAQ (reference sequence). The CDR3 is 16 amino acids. DNA for the CDR3: TGTGCCAGCAGCTTCCCGACCGGGACAGCCTCCTTCGAGCAGTACTTC. It specifies CASSFPTGTASFEQYF. Together with reference TRBV7-9 and TRBJ2-7, the CDR3 gives the full variable domain: DTGVSQNPRHKITKRGQNVTFRCDPISEHNRLYWYRQTLGQGPEFLTYFQNEAQLEKSRLLSDRFSAERPKGSFSTLEIQRTEQGDSAMYLCASSFPTGTASFEQYFGPGTRLTVT.

The rearrangement joins TRBV9 to TRBJ1-1; D is unresolved. This CDR3 has 13 residues. The germline V gene has CDR1 SGDLS and CDR2 YYNGEE. Trimming stripped 2 bases from V and 3 bases from J, with 8 bases between. The DNA for the CDR3 is TGTGCCAGCAGCGTTCAGTGGTACACTGAAGCTTTCTTT. The encoded protein is CASSVQWYTEAFF.

In this sample, this clonotype turned up many times. V gene TRBV12-3 or TRBV12-4 combines with J gene TRBJ2-5; TRBD1 agrees at 10 bases. V lost 3 bases, J lost 5 bases, and 6 bases stayed unmatched. CDR3 size: 15 residues. CDR3 in amino acids: CASSFSTGGLETQYF. As DNA, the CDR3 is TGTGCCAGCAGTTTTTCGACAGGGGGCTTGGAGACCCAGTACTTC.

This clonotype was found a few times. The chain links TRBV24-1 to TRBJ2-7; 7 bases line up with TRBD1. CDR1 is KGHDR and CDR2 is SFDVKD in the germline V gene. The ends lost 4 bases at V and 3 bases at J; junction bases unmatched: 11. This CDR3 contains 16 residues. The CDR3, as DNA: TGTGCCACCAGTGACCGGGACAGCGTTAAGGGCTACGAGCAGTACTTC. This translates into CATSDRDSVKGYEQYF.

Notes on this clonotype: A read error may be the cause here, since a much bigger clone is one base away. The chain has TRBV2 and TRBJ1-3; D gene unclear. CDR1 SNHLY and CDR2 FYNNEI come from the germline V gene. The length of the CDR3 is 15 residues. CDR3 sequence: CASREADSSGNTIYF. The CDR3 DNA is TGTGCCAGCAGGGAAGCGGATTCCTCTGGAAACACCATATATTTT.

Here the CDR3 DNA reads TGTGCCAGCAGCAGAGTGGGGGGCGACTATAATTCACCCCTCCACTTT. Its protein is CASSRVGGDYNSPLHF. V is TRBV9 and J is TRBJ1-6; perhaps TRBD1 as D (6 bases). The germline CDR1 and CDR2 sequences are SGDLS and YYNGEE. The CDR3 is 16 residues long. Trimming shortened V by 4 bases and J by 3 bases, and 14 bases separated the two germline ends.

This rearrangement joins TRBV29-1 to TRBJ2-2, with D tentatively TRBD1 (6 bases). The CDR3 has 11 amino acids. V was trimmed by 6 bases and J by 7 bases, leaving 9 bases between them. The germline V gene has CDR1 SQVTM and CDR2 ANQGSEA. The CDR3 DNA follows: TGCAGCGTCAGGGGATACGGGGAGCTGTTTTTT. It yields the protein CSVRGYGELFF.

This clonotype was detected only a few times. The chain couples TRBV10-3 to TRBJ1-6; TRBD1 agrees at 9 bases. Germline loops: CDR1 ENHRY, CDR2 SYGVKD. The CDR3 extends over 13 amino acids. With V trimmed by 8 bases and J by 10 bases, 6 bases remained unmatched. Here the CDR3 DNA reads TGTGCCATCGGCGGGACAGGGAACTCACCCCTCCACTTT. The encoded protein is CAIGGTGNSPLHF.

Note on this clonotype: One base away lies a much larger clone, so this may be a sequencing read error. The V gene is TRBV5-6, the J gene TRBJ2-7; D possibly corresponds to TRBD2 (6 bases). This CDR3 is built from 13 residues. The germline gives CDR1 SGHDT, CDR2 YYEEEE. In DNA, the CDR3 is TGTGCCAGCAGCGGCTGGGGGGTTTCCGAGCACTACTTC. Translation: CASSGWGVSEHYF.

Details on this clonotype: A clone one base away is much larger, so this may be a read error. The CDR3 coding sequence is TGTGCCATCAGTGAAGAACAGGGGAACTATGGCTACACCTTC. Amino acid sequence: CAISEEQGNYGYTF. The rearrangement uses TRBV10-3 and TRBJ1-2; TRBD1 agrees at 7 bases. J was trimmed by 2 bases and V by 3 bases; bases with no gene match: 3. The CDR3 covers 14 residues. Germline CDR1 is ENHRY and CDR2 is SYGVKD.